Included here is one T cell receptor beta chain sequence, with context. Source study methods: There were no quality scores in the junction-only immunoSEQ sequences, so filtering differed. The data were produced by immunoSEQ multiplex PCR, yet TCRdb's version contains in-frame clones alone and is incomplete. Clone size and the V and J calls come from that table; the DNA yielded D and trimming. Altogether millions of clones are present, roughly 93% being singletons, with the ten largest covering about 0.37%. This record belongs to a study of shared clonotypes between healthy human individuals. Study at large: Three plates were used per donor for CD4 naive, three for CD4 memory, two for CD8 naive and one for CD8 memory.

The receptor was isolated from a man in his late teens or twenties in good health. Some clones in this sample may be carry-over from other donors' samples. The sequencing input was naive CD4+ T cells from PBMCs. Subset given: CD45RA+ positively selected.

The CDR3 spells CASSLDGHPYEQYF. The CDR3, as DNA: TGTGCCAGCAGCTTAGACGGGCACCCGTACGAGCAGTACTTC. The chain joins TRBV7-2 to TRBJ2-7; D is ambiguous. Germline-derived CDR1 and CDR2 are SGHTA and FQGNSA. The CDR3 contains 14 residues. V gave up 1 base and J gave up 4 bases, with 11 bases separating them.